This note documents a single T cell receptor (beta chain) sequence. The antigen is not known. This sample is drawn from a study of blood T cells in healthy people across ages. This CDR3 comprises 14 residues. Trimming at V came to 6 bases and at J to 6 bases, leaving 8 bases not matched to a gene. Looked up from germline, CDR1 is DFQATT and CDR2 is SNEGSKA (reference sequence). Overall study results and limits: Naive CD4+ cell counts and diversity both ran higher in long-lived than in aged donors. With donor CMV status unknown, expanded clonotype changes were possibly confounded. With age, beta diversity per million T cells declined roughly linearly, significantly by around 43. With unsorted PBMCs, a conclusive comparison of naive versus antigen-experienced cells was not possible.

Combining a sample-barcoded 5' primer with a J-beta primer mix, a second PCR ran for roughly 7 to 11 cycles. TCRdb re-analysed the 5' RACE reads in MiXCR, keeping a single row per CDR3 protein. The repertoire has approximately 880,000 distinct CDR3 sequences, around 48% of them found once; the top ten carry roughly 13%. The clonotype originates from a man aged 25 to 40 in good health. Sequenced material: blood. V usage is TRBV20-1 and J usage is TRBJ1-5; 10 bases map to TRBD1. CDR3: CSATRQGAGQPQHF. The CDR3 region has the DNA TGCAGTGCAACCCGACAGGGGGCAGGTCAGCCCCAGCATTTT.